This entry is about one TCR beta chain. In the study's own analysis: The assay estimated nucleated cells by amplifying reference gene primers. Method: immunoSEQ multiplex PCR; TCRdb's copy keeps in-frame clones and lacks some. V, J and clone size derive from that table, while D and trimming were established from the DNA sequence. The table lists some 150,000 clones, 65% to 90% of them singletons. This specimen belongs to a study of blood T cell repertoires in COVID-19. About the study: Both acute and convalescent COVID-19 samples were obtained from the United States, Italy and Spain. Sample material is recorded as cDNA or gDNA derived from T cells, B-cell-depleted T cells, or PBMCs.

The source material was peripheral blood. This TCR was recovered from a man between 70 and 80 years old with acute or convalescent COVID-19.

CDR3: CSVSGGNYGYTF. DNA of the CDR3: TGCAGCGTTTCGGGGGGGAACTATGGCTACACCTTC. V gene TRBV29-1 combines with J gene TRBJ1-2; D is perhaps TRBD1 (5 bases). Trimming cost V 5 bases and J 2 bases, with 9 bases left between them. The CDR3 has 12 amino acids. Germline V gene sequence: CDR1 SQVTM, CDR2 ANQGSEA.